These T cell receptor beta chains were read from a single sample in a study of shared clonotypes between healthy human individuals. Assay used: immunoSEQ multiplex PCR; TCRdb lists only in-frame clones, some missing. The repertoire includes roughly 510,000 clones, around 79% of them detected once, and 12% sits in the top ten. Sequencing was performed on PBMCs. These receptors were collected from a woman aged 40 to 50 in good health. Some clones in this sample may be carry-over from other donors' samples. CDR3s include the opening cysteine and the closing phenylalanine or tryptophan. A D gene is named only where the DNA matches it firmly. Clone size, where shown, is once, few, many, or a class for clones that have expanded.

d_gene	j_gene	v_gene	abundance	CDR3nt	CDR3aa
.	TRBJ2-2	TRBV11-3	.	TGTGCCAGCAGCTTTAAACGGACAGCCCTGAACACCGGGGAGCTGTTTTTT	CASSFKRTALNTGELFF
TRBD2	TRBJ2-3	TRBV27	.	TGTGCCAGCCTACTTTCCGGACTAGCGGGGTCATATACGCAGTATTTT	CASLLSGLAGSYTQYF
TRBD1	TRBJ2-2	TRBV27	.	TGTGCCAGCAGTCCTACAGGGGTATATAGTGAGAGGGAGCTGTTTTTT	CASSPTGVYSERELFF
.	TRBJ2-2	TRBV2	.	TGTGCCAGCAGTCCCCGAGGACTGGGGGGGGAGCTGTTTTTT	CASSPRGLGGELFF
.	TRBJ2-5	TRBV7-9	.	TGTGCCAGCAGCTCAACCCGGACAGTCCAAGAGACCCAGTACTTC	CASSSTRTVQETQYF
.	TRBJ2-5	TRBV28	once	TGTGCCAGCACCCCCAGAGGAACAGTAAAAGAGACCCAGTACTTC	CASTPRGTVKETQYF
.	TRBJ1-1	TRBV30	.	TGTGCCTGGAGTGTAGGGGTATGGGGCCCGAACACTGAAGCTTTCTTT	CAWSVGVWGPNTEAFF
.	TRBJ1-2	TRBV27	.	TGTGCCAGCAAATCGGACAGCACCTATGGCTACACCTTC	CASKSDSTYGYTF
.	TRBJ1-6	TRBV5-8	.	TGTGCCAGCAGCTTGGTACCCCACTTT	CASSLVPHF
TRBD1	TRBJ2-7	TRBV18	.	TGTGCCAGCTCACCGCCCGGACAGGGCTCACACGAGCAGTACTTC	CASSPPGQGSHEQYF
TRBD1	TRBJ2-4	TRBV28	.	TGTGCCAGCAGTTTAGGGACAGGAACCAAAAACATTCAGTACTTC	CASSLGTGTKNIQYF
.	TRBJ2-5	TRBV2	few	TGTGCCAGCAGTGAACGGGCAGCGGTGGAGACCCAGTACTTC	CASSERAAVETQYF
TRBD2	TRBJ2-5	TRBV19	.	TGTGCCAGTAGTCTTGGGGCGGGAGCAGAGACCCAGTACTTC	CASSLGAGAETQYF
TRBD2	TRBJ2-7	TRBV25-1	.	TGTGCCAGCAGTGAAAAGCGGGACCCCTACGAGCAGTACTTC	CASSEKRDPYEQYF
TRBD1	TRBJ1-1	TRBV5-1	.	TGCGCCAGCAGCTTCTCCAGGGGGGACACTGAAGCTTTCTTT	CASSFSRGDTEAFF
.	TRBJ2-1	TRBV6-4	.	TGTGCCAGCAGCGCACAAGATAGCTCCTACAATGAGCAGTTCTTC	CASSAQDSSYNEQFF
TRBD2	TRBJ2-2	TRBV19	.	TGTGCCAGTAGCAGGACTAGCGGGAGGTTGCACACCGGGGAGCTGTTTTTT	CASSRTSGRLHTGELFF
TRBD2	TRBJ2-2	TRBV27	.	TGTGCCAGCAGTTCGGGACTAGCGGGAGGGCGGGTTTCCGGGGAGCTGTTTTTT	CASSSGLAGGRVSGELFF
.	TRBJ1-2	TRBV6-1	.	TGTGCCAGCAAACCTAGGGGATTCTTAACGGGCGGCTACACCTTC	CASKPRGFLTGGYTF
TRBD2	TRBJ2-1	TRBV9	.	TGTGCCAGCAGCGTTACGGGACTAGAGCACAATGAGCAGTTCTTC	CASSVTGLEHNEQFF
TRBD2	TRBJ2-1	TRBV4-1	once	TGCGCCAGCAGCCAAGTAGAAGGTAGCGGGCGGAATGAGCAGTTCTTC	CASSQVEGSGRNEQFF
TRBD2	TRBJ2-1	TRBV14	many	TGTGCCAGCAGCCAAGATTGGACTAGCGGGAACTACAATGAGCAGTTCTTC	CASSQDWTSGNYNEQFF
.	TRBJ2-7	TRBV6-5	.	TGTGCCAGCAGTTACGACTCCGGACGGCCCACCTACGAGCAGTACTTC	CASSYDSGRPTYEQYF
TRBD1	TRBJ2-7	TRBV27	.	TGTGCCAGCAGTTTGGGGACAGGGCGCTACGAGCAGTACTTC	CASSLGTGRYEQYF
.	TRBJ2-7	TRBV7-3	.	TGTGCCAGCAGCCCCGGGGCCGTCCCCCCCTACGAGCAGTACTTC	CASSPGAVPPYEQYF
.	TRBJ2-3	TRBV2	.	TGTGCCAGCAGGGGTTCCACGGGGCTTGAGACAGATACGCAGTATTTT	CASRGSTGLETDTQYF
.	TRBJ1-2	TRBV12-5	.	TGTGCTAGTGGTCCCACCCCACAGCGGCTCTATGGCTACACCTTC	CASGPTPQRLYGYTF
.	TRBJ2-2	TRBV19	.	TGTGCCAGTAGTATAGCCCTCGGGTACCGGAACACCGGGGAGCTGTTTTTT	CASSIALGYRNTGELFF
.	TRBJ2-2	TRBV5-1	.	TGCGCCAGCAGCTTGGATGGGGGCAGGAACACCGGGGAGCTGTTTTTT	CASSLDGGRNTGELFF
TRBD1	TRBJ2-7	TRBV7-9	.	TGTGCCAGCAGGTCGACAGGGGCGGGAGAGCAGTACTTC	CASRSTGAGEQYF
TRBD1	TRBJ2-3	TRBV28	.	TGTGCCAGCAGTCCCGGGACAGGTGTTGCAGATACGCAGTATTTT	CASSPGTGVADTQYF
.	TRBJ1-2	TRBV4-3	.	TGCGCCAGCAGCCAAGATTTGGATGGCGGCTACACCTTC	CASSQDLDGGYTF
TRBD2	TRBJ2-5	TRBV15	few	TGTGCCACCAGCAGGGTGGGACTAGCGGGAGGAGGAGAGACCCAGTACTTC	CATSRVGLAGGGETQYF
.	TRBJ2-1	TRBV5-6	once	TGTGCCAGCAGCTTTGGTGATACCGGGGGATACAATGAGCAGTTCTTC	CASSFGDTGGYNEQFF
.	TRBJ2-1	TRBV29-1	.	TGCAGCTCTTCCTACAATGAGCAGTTCTTC	CSSSYNEQFF
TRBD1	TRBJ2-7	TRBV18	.	TGTGCCAGCTCAGGTGCCGGGACAGGGGCGGACGAGCAGTACTTC	CASSGAGTGADEQYF
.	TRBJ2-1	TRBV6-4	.	TGTGCCAGCAGTTCGGGACCGGGCTCCTACAATGAGCAGTTCTTC	CASSSGPGSYNEQFF
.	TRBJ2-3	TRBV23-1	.	TGCGCCAGCAGTCATTCTCTCGGACGGGGGATCCCAGATACGCAGTATTTT	CASSHSLGRGIPDTQYF
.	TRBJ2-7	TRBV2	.	TGTGCCAGCAGGCAGCCAGCCGGCGAGCAGTACTTC	CASRQPAGEQYF
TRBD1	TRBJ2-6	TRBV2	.	TGTGCCAGCCTTGGTGAGACAGGGGTCTCTGGGGCCAACGTCCTGACTTTC	CASLGETGVSGANVLTF
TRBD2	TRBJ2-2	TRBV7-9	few	TGTGCCAGCAGCTTAGCGGGGCTAGCGGGTAACACCGGGGAGCTGTTTTTT	CASSLAGLAGNTGELFF
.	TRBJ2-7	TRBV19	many	TGTGCCAGTAGTATAACGCCCGGGGGCGAGCAGTACTTC	CASSITPGGEQYF
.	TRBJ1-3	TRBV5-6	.	TGTGCCAGCAGCAGCGGGTCCGCTGGAAACACCATATATTTT	CASSSGSAGNTIYF
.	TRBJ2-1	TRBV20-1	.	TGCAGTGGGGCCTCCTACAATGAGCAGTTCTTC	CSGASYNEQFF
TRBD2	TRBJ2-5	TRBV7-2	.	TGTGCCAGCAGCTCGACTAGCGGGGGTGGAGAGACCCAGTACTTC	CASSSTSGGGETQYF
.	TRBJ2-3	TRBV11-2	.	TGTGCCAGCAGCTTGCAGGGTTCAGATACGCAGTATTTT	CASSLQGSDTQYF
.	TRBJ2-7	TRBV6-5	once	TGTGCCAGCAGTCAAGAACGCGAGCAGTACTTC	CASSQEREQYF
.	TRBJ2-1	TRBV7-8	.	TGTGCCAGCAGCCACATCTTTGAGACGGAGTTCTTC	CASSHIFETEFF
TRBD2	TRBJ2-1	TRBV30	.	TGTGCCTGGGCCCGGAGCGGGAGGGCCGGTGAGCAGTTCTTC	CAWARSGRAGEQFF
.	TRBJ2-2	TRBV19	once	TGTGCCAGTAATTCGGGACCCCTAATAGCCGGGGAGCTGTTTTTT	CASNSGPLIAGELFF
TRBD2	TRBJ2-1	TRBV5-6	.	TGTGCCAGCAGTCATGGACTAGCGGGAGTTTCCGATGAGCAGTTCTTC	CASSHGLAGVSDEQFF
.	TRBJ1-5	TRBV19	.	TGTGCCAGTAGTATGGTTGTCGATCAGCCCCAGCATTTT	CASSMVVDQPQHF
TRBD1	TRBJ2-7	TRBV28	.	TGTGCCAGCAGCTCACCGGGACAGGGGGCGAGGAAACTAAGGGTCTACGAGCAGTACTTC	CASSSPGQGARKLRVYEQYF
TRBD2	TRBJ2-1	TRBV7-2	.	TGTGCCAGCAGCTTAGCTAGCGGGAGGTCTGGGTCCTACAATGAGCAGTTCTTC	CASSLASGRSGSYNEQFF
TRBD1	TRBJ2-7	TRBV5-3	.	TGTGCCAGAAGCTTGGCGACAGGGCCCTACGAGCAGTACTTC	CARSLATGPYEQYF
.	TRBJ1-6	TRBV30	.	TGTGCCTGGAGCTCCGGGCTAGTAGGTTCACCCCTCCACTTT	CAWSSGLVGSPLHF
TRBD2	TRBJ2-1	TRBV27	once	TGTGCCAGCAGTCCCAGACTAGCTAATGAGCAGTTCTTC	CASSPRLANEQFF